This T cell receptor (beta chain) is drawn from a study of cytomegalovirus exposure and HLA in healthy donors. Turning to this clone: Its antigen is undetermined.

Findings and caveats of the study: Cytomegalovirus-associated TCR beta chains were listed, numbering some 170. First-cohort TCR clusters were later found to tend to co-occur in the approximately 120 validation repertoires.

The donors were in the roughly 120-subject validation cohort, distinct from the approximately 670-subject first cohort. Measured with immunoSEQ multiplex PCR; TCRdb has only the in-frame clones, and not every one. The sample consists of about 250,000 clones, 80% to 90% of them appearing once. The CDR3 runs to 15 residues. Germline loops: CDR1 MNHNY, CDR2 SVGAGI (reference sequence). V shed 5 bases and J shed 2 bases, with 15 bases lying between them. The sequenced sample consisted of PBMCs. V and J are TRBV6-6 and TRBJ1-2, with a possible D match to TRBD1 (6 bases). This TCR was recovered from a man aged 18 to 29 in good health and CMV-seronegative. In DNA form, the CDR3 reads TGTGCCAGCAGTGACATAGGACAGACGAACTATGGCTACACCTTC. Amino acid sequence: CASSDIGQTNYGYTF.